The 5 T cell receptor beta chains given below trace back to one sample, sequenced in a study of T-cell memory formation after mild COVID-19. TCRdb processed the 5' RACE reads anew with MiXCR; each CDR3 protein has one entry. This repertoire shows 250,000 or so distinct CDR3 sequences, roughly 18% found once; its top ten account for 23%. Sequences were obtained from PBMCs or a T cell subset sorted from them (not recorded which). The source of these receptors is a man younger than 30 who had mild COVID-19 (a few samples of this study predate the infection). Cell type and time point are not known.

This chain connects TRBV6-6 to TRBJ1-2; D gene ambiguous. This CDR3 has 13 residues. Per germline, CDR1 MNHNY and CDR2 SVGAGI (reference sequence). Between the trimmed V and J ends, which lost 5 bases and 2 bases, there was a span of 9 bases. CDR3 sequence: CASSQNRNYGYTF. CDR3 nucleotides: TGTGCCAGCAGTCAGAATCGGAACTATGGCTACACCTTC.

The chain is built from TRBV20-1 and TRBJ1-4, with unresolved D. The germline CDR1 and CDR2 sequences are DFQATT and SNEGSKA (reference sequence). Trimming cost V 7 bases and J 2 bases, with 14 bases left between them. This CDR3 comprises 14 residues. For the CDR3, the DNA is TGCAGTGTACGGAAGGGTTCGACTAATGAAAAACTGTTTTTT. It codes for CSVRKGSTNEKLFF.

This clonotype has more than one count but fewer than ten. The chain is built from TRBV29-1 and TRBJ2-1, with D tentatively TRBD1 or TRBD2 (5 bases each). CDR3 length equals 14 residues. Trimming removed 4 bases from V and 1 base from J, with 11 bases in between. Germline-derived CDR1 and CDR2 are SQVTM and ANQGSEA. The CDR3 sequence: CSVVRGTSYNEQFF. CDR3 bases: TGCAGCGTTGTGAGGGGCACTTCCTACAATGAGCAGTTCTTC.

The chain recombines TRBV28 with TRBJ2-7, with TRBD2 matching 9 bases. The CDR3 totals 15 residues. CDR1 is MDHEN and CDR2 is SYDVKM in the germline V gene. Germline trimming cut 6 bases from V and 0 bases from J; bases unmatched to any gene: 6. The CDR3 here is CASSRGLASSYEQYV. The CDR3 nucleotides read TGTGCCAGCAGCCGAGGACTAGCGAGCTCCTACGAGCAGTACGTC.

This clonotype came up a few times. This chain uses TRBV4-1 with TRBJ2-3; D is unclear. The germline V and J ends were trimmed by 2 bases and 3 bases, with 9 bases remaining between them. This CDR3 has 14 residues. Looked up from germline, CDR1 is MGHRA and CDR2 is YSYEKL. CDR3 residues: CASSQTTLTDTQYF. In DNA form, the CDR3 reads TGCGCCAGCAGCCAAACGACTCTTACAGATACGCAGTATTTT.